This note documents a single TCR beta chain sequence. This sample was taken from a study of T cell repertoires in ileal Crohn's disease. Libraries were prepared by immunoSEQ multiplex PCR; TCRdb keeps only in-frame clonotypes and omits some of them. The data show a few thousand clones, with roughly 80% seen just once and approximately 12% held by the top ten. Germline V gene data show CDR1 as MDHEN and CDR2 as SYDVKM. The CDR3 is 14 residues long. V lost 8 bases to trimming and J lost 1 base; unmatched junction nucleotides: 3. This clonotype originated in an adult with Crohn's disease. The rearrangement joins TRBV28 to TRBJ2-2; 8 nucleotides align to TRBD1. Material for sequencing was ileal tissue. The CDR3 here is CASHGTGNTGELFF. CDR3 in DNA: TGTGCCAGCCACGGGACAGGGAACACCGGGGAGCTGTTTTTT.